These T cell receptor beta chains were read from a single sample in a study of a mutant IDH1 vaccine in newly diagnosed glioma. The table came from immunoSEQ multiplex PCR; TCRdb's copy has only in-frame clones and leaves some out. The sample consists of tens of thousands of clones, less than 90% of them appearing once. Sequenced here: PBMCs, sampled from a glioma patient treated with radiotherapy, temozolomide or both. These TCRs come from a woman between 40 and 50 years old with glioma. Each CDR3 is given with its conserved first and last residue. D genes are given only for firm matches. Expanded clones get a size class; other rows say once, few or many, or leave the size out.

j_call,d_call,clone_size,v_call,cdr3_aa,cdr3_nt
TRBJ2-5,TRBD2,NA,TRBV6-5,CASRESGLAPETQYF,TGTGCCAGCAGGGAATCGGGACTAGCTCCGGAGACCCAGTACTTC
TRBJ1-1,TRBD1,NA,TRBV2,CASKPTQGMNTEAFF,TGTGCCAGCAAACCGACACAGGGGATGAACACTGAAGCTTTCTTT
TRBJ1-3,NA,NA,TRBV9,CASSVALLGPQTGNTIYF,TGTGCCAGCAGCGTAGCCCTACTGGGTCCTCAGACTGGAAACACCATATATTTT
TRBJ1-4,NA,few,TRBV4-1,CASSQAIIWELGEEKLFF,TGCGCCAGCAGCCAAGCGATAATTTGGGAGTTGGGGGAGGAAAAACTGTTTTTT
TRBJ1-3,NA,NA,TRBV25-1,CASSEVQGISGNTIYF,TGTGCCAGCAGTGAAGTTCAGGGGATTTCTGGAAACACCATATATTTT
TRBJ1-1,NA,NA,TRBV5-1,CASSLTGGLNTEAFF,TGCGCCAGCAGCTTGACCGGGGGGCTGAACACTGAAGCTTTCTTT
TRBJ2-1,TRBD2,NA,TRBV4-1,CASSPMGLAGANEQFF,TGCGCCAGCAGCCCAATGGGACTAGCGGGGGCCAATGAGCAGTTCTTC
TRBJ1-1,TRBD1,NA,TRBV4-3,CASSHTGTGDYGEAFF,TGCGCCAGCAGCCATACCGGGACAGGGGACTACGGTGAAGCTTTCTTT
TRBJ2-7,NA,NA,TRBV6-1,CASSEKRQFPSYEQYF,TGTGCCAGCAGCGAAAAGCGACAGTTCCCATCCTACGAGCAGTACTTC
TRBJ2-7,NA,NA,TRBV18,CASSFDTRGEQYF,TGTGCCAGCTCATTCGACACAAGAGGGGAGCAGTACTTC
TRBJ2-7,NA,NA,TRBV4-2,CASSQEGWGEQYF,TGTGCCAGCAGCCAAGAGGGGTGGGGGGAGCAGTACTTC
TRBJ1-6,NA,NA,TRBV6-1,CASSEVRQDNSPLHF,TGTGCCAGCAGTGAAGTGAGGCAGGATAATTCACCCCTCCACTTT
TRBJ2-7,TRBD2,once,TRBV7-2,CASSISGGPEQYF,TGTGCCAGCAGCATTAGCGGGGGACCCGAGCAGTACTTC
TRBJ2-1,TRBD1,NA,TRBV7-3,CASSPDRGRNEQFF,TGTGCCAGCAGCCCCGACAGGGGTAGAAATGAGCAGTTCTTC
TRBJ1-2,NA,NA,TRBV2,CASRCGTDYGYTF,TGTGCCAGCAGGTGCGGGACGGACTATGGCTACACCTTC
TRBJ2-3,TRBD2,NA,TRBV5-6,CASSPDRSGGAVDTQYF,TGTGCCAGCAGCCCCGACCGTAGCGGGGGGGCCGTGGATACGCAGTATTTT